These 26 T cell receptor beta chains were all obtained from the same sample, sequenced in a study of beta chain features in type 1 diabetes. Isolated RNA was reverse transcribed in full, so expressed TCRB transcripts were sequenced. The table came from immunoSEQ multiplex PCR; TCRdb's copy has only in-frame clones and leaves some out. The sample holds 300,000 to 450,000 clones, around 13% seen once. What these receptors recognize is not known. Regarding the study as a whole: Among all four CD4+ subsets, Type 1 diabetes patients had TCRB CDR3s that were moderately but significantly shorter.

The sample consisted of naive CD4+ T cells from blood. These receptors all come from a woman aged 18-29 years with type 1 diabetes.

The rearrangement uses TRBV9 and TRBJ1-3, with D unclear. With 3 bases removed from V and 2 bases from J, the gap between germline ends came to 6 bases. The CDR3 contains 13 residues. The germline gives CDR1 SGDLS, CDR2 YYNGEE. The CDR3 DNA reads TGTGCCAGCAGCGACAGAACTGGAAACACCATATATTTT. Translating it yields CASSDRTGNTIYF.

The chain recombines TRBV19 with TRBJ2-1; TRBD1 might be the D (7 bases). Germline lookup yields CDR1 LNHDA and CDR2 SQIVND (reference sequence). The CDR3 has 14 amino acids. Trimming took 7 bases from V and 4 from J, leaving 14 bases between them. The CDR3 is CASTRDSLYNEQFF. CDR3 coding DNA: TGTGCCAGTACGCGGGACAGCTTATACAATGAGCAGTTCTTC.

The DNA for the CDR3 is TGCAGCGTTGCTCTCTACGAGCAGTACTTC. The encoded protein is CSVALYEQYF. The rearrangement joins TRBV29-1 to TRBJ2-7; D remains unclear. This CDR3 comprises 10 residues. Germline values: CDR1 SQVTM, CDR2 ANQGSEA. Between the trimmed V and J ends, which lost 4 bases and 3 bases, there was a span of 4 bases.

The chain joins TRBV5-4 to TRBJ2-1; a weak D match, TRBD1 (6 bases). Looked up from germline, CDR1 is SGHNT and CDR2 is YYREEE (reference sequence). Trimming shortened V by 3 bases and J by 12 bases, and 13 bases separated the two germline ends. CDR3 length: 12 residues. The CDR3 nucleotides read TGTGCCAGCAGCTCACAGGGAATTAGGCAGTTCTTC. This encodes CASSSQGIRQFF.

The genes are TRBV27 and TRBJ2-3; 9 nucleotides agree with TRBD2. V shed 2 bases, J shed 3 bases, and the junction held 0 bases outside the gene matches. The CDR3 is made up of 14 amino acids. Germline loops: CDR1 MNHEY, CDR2 SMNVEV (reference sequence). The chain's CDR3 is CASSLLAGTDTQYF. CDR3 in DNA: TGTGCCAGCAGTTTACTAGCGGGAACAGATACGCAGTATTTT.

The chain is built from TRBV5-1 and TRBJ2-7; 7 nucleotides align to TRBD1. The ends lost 0 bases at V and 8 bases at J; junction bases unmatched: 5. CDR3 length: 13 residues. Germline CDR1 and CDR2: SGHRS and YFSETQ. CDR3 region: CASSLGQGPQQYF. CDR3 bases: TGCGCCAGCAGCTTGGGACAGGGTCCCCAGCAGTACTTC.

The chain couples TRBV13 to TRBJ2-3, with 11 positions matching TRBD2. The germline gives CDR1 PRHDT, CDR2 FYEKMQ (reference sequence). This CDR3 has 16 residues. V shed 6 bases, J shed 1 base, and the junction held 6 bases outside the gene matches. The CDR3 DNA is TGTGCCAGCAGAACACTAGCGGGAGCGGGCACAGATACGCAGTATTTT. Protein product: CASRTLAGAGTDTQYF.

In its sample, this clone was seen a few times. This chain links TRBV9 with TRBJ2-7; 8 bases align to TRBD2. The CDR3 loop spans 14 amino acids. V shed 7 bases, J shed 6 bases, and the junction held 12 bases outside the gene matches. Germline V gene sequence: CDR1 SGDLS, CDR2 YYNGEE. The CDR3 here is CASSIGGSGSEQYF. DNA of the CDR3: TGTGCCAGCTCGATCGGCGGGAGCGGGAGCGAGCAGTACTTC.

The chain has TRBV6-5 and TRBJ2-5; 10 positions match TRBD2. The CDR3 contains 16 residues. V dropped 4 bases and J dropped 2; count of bases not matched to a gene: 7. Germline values: CDR1 MNHEY, CDR2 SVGAGI. CDR3 DNA sequence: TGTGCCAGCAGTTTCTCATTAGCGGGAGGACAAGAGACCCAGTACTTC. It codes for CASSFSLAGGQETQYF.

The gene calls are TRBV5-4 and TRBJ2-5; perhaps TRBD2 as D (5 bases). V gave up 0 bases and J gave up 0 bases, with 6 bases separating them. Germline CDR1 reads SGHNT; CDR2 reads YYREEE (reference sequence). The CDR3 sequence is 14 residues long. CDR3 residues: CASSLAGNQETQYF. CDR3 DNA: TGTGCCAGCAGCTTGGCCGGGAACCAAGAGACCCAGTACTTC.

This clone was counted only a few times. The chain uses TRBV6-1 and TRBJ1-1; TRBD1 matches 9 bases. The junction had 6 bases not matched to a gene; V was cut back by 10 bases and J by 6 bases. Per germline, CDR1 MNHNS and CDR2 SASEGT. This CDR3 spans 12 amino acids. DNA for the CDR3: TGTGCCACAGGGGGACAGGGTTCTGAAGCTTTCTTT. Protein sequence: CATGGQGSEAFF.

This clone has only a few counts. The chain combines TRBV15 with TRBJ1-3, with TRBD1 identical over 9 bases. There are 16 residues in the CDR3. The trim removed 2 bases at V and 2 bases at J, leaving 4 bases unmatched. Germline CDR1 and CDR2: LNHNV and YYDKDF (reference sequence). CDR3 coding DNA: TGTGCCACCAGCAGACCCCGGACAGGGGCTGGAAACACCATATATTTT. It is translated as CATSRPRTGAGNTIYF. The whole variable domain, remainder taken from reference TRBV15 and TRBJ1-3, is DAMVIQNPRYQVTQFGKPVTLSCSQTLNHNVMYWYQQKSSQAPKLLFHYYDKDFNNEADTPDNFQSRRPNTSFCFLDIRSPGLGDTAMYLCATSRPRTGAGNTIYFGEGSWLTVV.

This clone was counted only a few times. The chain recombines TRBV9 with TRBJ2-2; D is undetermined. The CDR3 consists of 13 residues. The germline V gene has CDR1 SGDLS and CDR2 YYNGEE. Trimming left V 2 bases short and J 5 bases short, with 7 bases between. As DNA, the CDR3 is TGTGCCAGCAGCGTTGAGAGTACCGGGGAGCTGTTTTTT. Residues: CASSVESTGELFF.

This clone was counted only a few times. The gene calls are TRBV29-1 and TRBJ2-1; TRBD2 is a possible D gene (5 bases). The CDR3 covers 13 residues. Germline V gives CDR1 SQVTM, CDR2 ANQGSEA. V was shortened by 3 bases and J by 5 bases, with 11 bases between the two germline ends. CDR3 in amino acids: CSVDERVHNEQFF. The CDR3 nucleotides read TGCAGCGTTGATGAGAGGGTCCACAATGAGCAGTTCTTC.

This clone has only a few counts. CDR3 nucleotide sequence: TGTGCCAGCAGTGAAAACGCAGGCGGCTACACCTTC. As protein: CASSENAGGYTF. The V and J genes are TRBV25-1 and TRBJ1-2; D gene uncertain. There are 12 residues in the CDR3. Trimming removed 2 bases at V and 8 bases at J, with 9 bases between. Looked up from germline, CDR1 is MGHDK and CDR2 is SYGVNS.

This sequence joins TRBV7-3 and TRBJ2-7; TRBD1 matches 7 bases. The length of the CDR3 is 16 residues. From germline, CDR1 is SGHTA and CDR2 FQGTGA. The J segment lost 3 bases and the V segment lost 5 bases, leaving 13 bases of the junction unmatched. The CDR3 DNA sequence: TGTGCCAGCAGCGTACTGGGATGGGACAGCCACTACGAGCAGTACTTC. Its translation is CASSVLGWDSHYEQYF.

The V call is TRBV19, the J call TRBJ2-1; 11 bases are shared with TRBD2. Germline CDR1 is LNHDA and CDR2 is SQIVND (reference sequence). V was clipped by 3 bases and J by 9 bases; unmatched bases: 7. The CDR3 covers 15 residues. The CDR3 DNA follows: TGTGCCAGTAGTATTTTAGCGGGAGGGCCCTTTGAGCAGTTCTTC. This translates into CASSILAGGPFEQFF.

This clone was recorded a few times. The V and J genes are TRBV7-3 and TRBJ2-1; 9 bases are a match to TRBD2. Germline V CDR1 and CDR2: SGHTA, FQGTGA. V trimming: 3 bases; J trimming: 0 bases; junction bases outside the gene matches: 3. The CDR3 sequence is 16 residues long. DNA of the CDR3: TGTGCCAGCAGCTTTTTGACTAGCGGCTCCTACAATGAGCAGTTCTTC. Amino acids: CASSFLTSGSYNEQFF.

There are a few counts of this clone. The chain couples TRBV20-1 to TRBJ2-7, with D maybe TRBD2 (6 bases). Per germline, CDR1 DFQATT and CDR2 SNEGSKA (reference sequence). CDR3 size: 11 residues. Trimming took 7 bases from V and 0 from J, leaving 7 bases between them. CDR3: CSGGDSYEQYF. The DNA of the CDR3 is TGCAGTGGGGGGGACTCCTACGAGCAGTACTTC.

The table lists this clone with a few counts. Germline is not matched at one junction end, which may reflect a read error. The chain carries TRBV5-4 and TRBJ1-1, with 7 bases lining up with TRBD1. Germline V gives CDR1 SGHNT, CDR2 YYREEE (reference sequence). The CDR3 is 9 residues long. CDR3 coding DNA: TGTGCCCAAGGACAGGCCCCCATCTTT. Protein sequence: CAQGQAPIF. The whole variable domain, remainder taken from reference TRBV5-4 and TRBJ1-1, is ETGVTQSPTHLIKTRGQQVTLRCSSQSGHNTVSWYQQALGQGPQFIFQYYREEENGRGNFPPRFSGLQFPNYSSELNVNALELDDSALYLCAQGQAPIFGQGTRLTVV.

This clone was observed a few times. The chain combines TRBV5-1 with TRBJ2-5, with 12 bases that match TRBD2. The junction had 5 bases not matched to a gene; V was cut back by 4 bases and J by 4 bases. The CDR3 totals 15 residues. Germline V CDR1 and CDR2: SGHRS, YFSETQ. CDR3 nucleotide sequence: TGCGCCAGCAGCCCTAGCGGGGGGGATGGAGAGACCCAGTACTTC. Residues: CASSPSGGDGETQYF.

This clone was detected a few times. This rearrangement joins TRBV4-1 to TRBJ2-3; D possibly corresponds to TRBD1 (5 bases). In germline, CDR1 is MGHRA, CDR2 YSYEKL. The CDR3 is made up of 14 amino acids. V lost 0 bases to trimming and J lost 6 bases, with 10 bases between them. This CDR3 is CASSQDLGRDTQYF. The CDR3 nucleotides are TGCGCCAGCAGCCAAGATTTGGGGCGCGATACGCAGTATTTT.

The chain has TRBV30 and TRBJ1-1; 7 nucleotides line up with TRBD1. The CDR3 loop spans 13 amino acids. The ends lost 1 base at V and 3 bases at J; junction bases unmatched: 2. CDR1 is GTSNPN, CDR2 SVGIG, per germline (reference sequence). The CDR3 DNA reads TGTGCCTGGAGTGGACAGGGTTACACTGAAGCTTTCTTT. Its protein product is CAWSGQGYTEAFF.

This clone was observed a handful of times. The chain employs TRBV30 and TRBJ2-3; 9 bases match TRBD2. Trimming took 2 bases from V and 1 from J; bases not matched to a gene: 1. CDR3 length: 14 amino acids. The germline CDR1 and CDR2 sequences are GTSNPN and SVGIG (reference sequence). The CDR3 protein is CAWSRTSGTDTQYF. CDR3 in DNA: TGTGCCTGGAGTAGGACTAGCGGCACAGATACGCAGTATTTT.

This clone was recorded a few times. This chain uses TRBV7-2 with TRBJ1-5; possibly TRBD1 for D (5 bases). This CDR3 comprises 14 residues. CDR1 is SGHTA, CDR2 FQGNSA, per germline. V was clipped by 5 bases and J by 1 base, with 9 bases between them. The CDR3 loop is CASSPGGSNQPQHF. In DNA form, the CDR3 reads TGTGCCAGCAGCCCCGGGGGAAGCAATCAGCCCCAGCATTTT.

J is TRBJ2-7 and V is TRBV11-2; perhaps TRBD2 as D (5 bases). The CDR3 has 13 residues. Germline CDR1 reads SGHAT; CDR2 reads FQNNGV. The germline V and J ends were trimmed by 4 bases and 7 bases, with 14 bases remaining between them. As DNA, the CDR3 is TGTGCCAGCAGCTCGGTGGTTGGAGGAGAGCAGTACTTC. Translated, it gives CASSSVVGGEQYF.